This entry is about one TCR beta chain. Its target antigen remains unknown. Base qualities are missing; no much larger clone stands one base away. CDR1 is given as SEHNR and CDR2 as FQNEAQ, both from the germline V gene (reference sequence). Taken from cysteine to phenylalanine, the CDR3 has 12 residues. CDR3 DNA only is kept here, 36 bases in frame from base 1. V is reduced by 4 bases and J by 8 bases, leaving a spacing of 11 bases between them. Donors were immunologically healthy infants undergoing open corrective cardiac surgery for congenital heart defects in Finland. For four of the eight donors, a small roughly 0.5-1 mL aliquot of peripheral blood was collected during surgery. For the blood samples, genomic DNA was extracted from all available leukocytes instead of from a set number of cells. Erythrocytes were removed from blood with ACK lysis buffer, and the leukocytes were stored as pellets at -70 °C. A QIAsymphony instrument was used to extract genomic DNA from the frozen cell pellets.

This entry belongs to a study of human thymus T cells (TCRdb year 2020). In terms of the full investigation: TCR alpha and beta repertoires from fewer than ten infant thymus samples and four related peripheral blood samples were characterized in the study. The cohort included over five male and a couple of female infants, with donor ages spanning 7 to 244 days. Summary of the overall study and its limitations: Biased V and J gene segment usage appeared to be present in both thymic and peripheral blood repertoires. Thymus samples yielded on average approximately 840,000 unique TCRB clonotypes, compared with 70,000 to 85,000 from blood samples.

TCRB and TCRAD loci were amplified from a standardized quantity of quality-controlled genomic DNA using the immunoSEQ multiplex PCR assay. The amplicons spanned the V(D)J region and were long enough to cover the CDR3 and allow V and J genes to be identified. The commercial immunoSEQ service was used to sequence amplicons on an Illumina platform. The published analysis was carried out like this. Primer bias and sequencing errors were corrected as previously described, and TCRAD and TCRB definitions were based on the IMGT database. Repertoires were analysed with immunoSEQ Analyzer 3.0 and VDJTools, covering basic statistics, V/J segment usage, diversity estimates, rarefaction and pairwise overlap. Chao1, ChaoE, Efron-Thisted, Shannon and inverse Simpson indices were used to estimate diversity, which was also estimated on datasets down-sampled to the smallest sample. Repertoire overlap used strict matching of CDR3 nucleotide sequence, V gene and J gene, with Jaccard-based multidimensional scaling clustering. TCRdb took this table from immuneACCESS and kept in-frame rearrangements with V and J called. Such tables lack part of the clones; where checked against another copy, unresolved V genes explain under half of the gap, and the rest is unexplained. V, J and clone size reflect that table, while D and trimming were determined from the DNA. For this sample the table gives some 40,000 clones, of which approximately 95% were detected only once. Around 0.12% of the sample rests with the top ten.

The rearrangement joined TRBV7-9 to TRBJ1-2; perhaps TRBD1 is the D gene, with 5 bases matching. The sequenced material came from blood. The receptor comes from a boy less than two years old with a congenital heart defect but otherwise immunologically healthy. Read as DNA, the sequence is TGTGCCAGCAGCTCCGGGACCAGGGGCTACACCTTC. Translated, this is CASSSGTRGYTF.